This entry features one TCR beta chain sequence. The antigen is undetermined. This record comes from a study of T cell responses to AZD1222 COVID-19 vaccine. Study outcomes and limitations: Two AZD1222 administrations were followed by greater Spike-specific TCR breadth and depth. Every sample of the repertoires postdated the peak T cell response. Baseline seropositivity characterized only a handful of AZD1222 recipients. Vaccine-associated CD4 TCRs ranged over spike, dominating at 160-218 and 743-854.

This CDR3 contains 18 residues. Germline CDR1 MRHNA, CDR2 SNTAGT. Trimming cost V 2 bases and J 4 bases; bases outside gene matches: 7. Some clones are missing from TCRdb's copy, which holds only in-frame ones; the method was immunoSEQ multiplex PCR. Here the sample spans around 100,000 clones, more than 85% being singletons. This specimen consisted of peripheral blood, obtained on day 0 of AZD1222 vaccination. V is TRBV6-4 and J is TRBJ2-1, with 14 bases that match TRBD2. The sequence was collected from an adult in good health. The DNA of the CDR3 is TGTGCCAGCAGTGACAGTCGGACTAGCGGGGGGCGTTACAATGAGCAGTTCTTC. Protein product: CASSDSRTSGGRYNEQFF.